Sequencing of this T cell receptor beta chain was carried out in a study of early T cells in non-severe SARS-CoV-2 infection. The CDR3 loop spans 15 amino acids. The ends were cut back, 0 bases at V and 4 bases at J, with 13 bases in the middle. Per the germline V gene, CDR1 is SGHAT and CDR2 is FQNNGV. This clonotype came up many times. TCRdb used MiXCR to reprocess the 5' RACE reads, holding one entry per CDR3 protein. The sample includes approximately 81,000 distinct CDR3 sequences, around 6% seen only once; the top ten take roughly 7.8%. Source material: whole blood. The gene calls are TRBV11-2 and TRBJ2-7; tentative D call: TRBD2 (6 bases). The sequence was obtained from an adult who was a healthcare worker with PCR-confirmed SARS-CoV-2 infection or an uninfected control (not recorded which). The DNA of the CDR3 is TGTGCCAGCAGCTTAGATCGGAGGGTTTCTTACGAGCAGTACTTC. The encoded protein is CASSLDRRVSYEQYF.